The 29 T cell receptor beta chains below were found in one sample sequenced in a study of T cell repertoires in cytomegalovirus infection. TCRdb re-called the reads through MiXCR, storing one row per CDR3 protein. The sample has approximately 400,000 distinct CDR3 sequences; approximately 33% are singletons. Sequencing was carried out using PBMCs. Source of these receptors: a human donor in good health (CMV status not recorded). Some clones in this sample may be carry-over from other donors' samples.

This clonotype was seen a few times. The rearrangement joins TRBV12-3 or TRBV12-4 to TRBJ1-3; D is unclear. The CDR3 sequence is 14 residues long. Between the trimmed V and J ends, which lost 7 bases and 0 bases, there was a span of 10 bases. CDR3 bases: TGTGCCAGCACCCCAGCGGCCTCTGGAAACACCATATATTTT. Translating it yields CASTPAASGNTIYF.

This clonotype was observed a handful of times. The chain joins TRBV7-6 to TRBJ2-3, with 11 bases that match TRBD2. Looked up from germline, CDR1 is SGHVS and CDR2 is FNYEAQ. With 3 bases clipped from V and 5 bases from J, the junction kept 7 bases outside the gene matches. This CDR3 is built from 16 residues. For the CDR3, the DNA is TGTGCCAGCAGCTTGACTAGCGGGACCTGGGGAGATACGCAGTATTTT. As protein: CASSLTSGTWGDTQYF.

This clonotype came up a few times. V usage is TRBV5-1 and J usage is TRBJ2-1, with 7 bases fitting TRBD1. The CDR3 consists of 16 residues. Germline loops: CDR1 SGHRS, CDR2 YFSETQ. V was clipped by 2 bases and J by 1 base; unmatched bases: 6. CDR3 residues: CASSLGGQRSYNEQFF. The DNA for the CDR3 is TGCGCCAGCAGCTTAGGGGGCCAACGATCCTACAATGAGCAGTTCTTC.

The chain employs TRBV6-5 and TRBJ1-2; 8 nucleotides match TRBD1. The V gene end was trimmed by 0 bases and the J gene end by 8 bases; junction bases not matched to a gene: 2. The CDR3 runs 13 residues. The germline V gene has CDR1 MNHEY and CDR2 SVGAGI. DNA for the CDR3: TGTGCCAGCAGTTACTCGACAGGGGTCGGCTACACCTTC. Its protein product is CASSYSTGVGYTF.

Regarding this clonotype: This sequence may be a read error, since a much larger clone differs from it by one base. The conserved final phenylalanine or tryptophan is absent from the CDR3, which likely points to a read error. This chain connects TRBV7-2 to TRBJ1-2; maybe TRBD1 (5 bases). Looked up from germline, CDR1 is SGHTA and CDR2 is FQGNSA. The V and J ends lost 2 bases and 4 bases respectively, with 20 bases between them. The CDR3 loop spans 17 amino acids. This chain's CDR3 is CASSLQSRGKGSYGYTL. CDR3 nucleotides: TGTGCCAGCAGCTTACAAAGTCGGGGGAAGGGTAGCTATGGCTACACCTTA.

The rearrangement uses TRBV4-3 and TRBJ2-2; D tentatively reads TRBD1 or TRBD2 (6 bases each). The CDR3 sequence is 14 residues long. Germline lookup yields CDR1 LGHNA and CDR2 YSLEER. The V end was cut by 0 bases, the J end by 7 bases, with 9 bases between. The CDR3 nucleotides read TGCGCCAGCAGCCAAGATAGGGGGGTCGGGGAGCTGTTTTTT. This translates into CASSQDRGVGELFF.

This clonotype has just a few counts. The chain has TRBV19 and TRBJ1-2, with 11 positions matching TRBD1. The V gene's germline CDR1 is LNHDA and CDR2 SQIVND (reference sequence). CDR3 length equals 14 residues. V dropped 7 bases and J dropped 8; count of bases not matched to a gene: 9. DNA for the CDR3: TGTGCCAGTACCCGGGACAGGGGGTTTTACGGCTACACCTTC. Amino acid sequence: CASTRDRGFYGYTF.

This clonotype has ten or more counts. The V call is TRBV7-9, the J call TRBJ2-1; possibly TRBD1 or TRBD2 for D (6 bases each). The CDR3 is 18 residues long. Germline CDR1 is SEHNR and CDR2 is FQNEAQ (reference sequence). Deletions cut 3 bases from V and 2 bases from J, with 20 bases between. The CDR3 coding sequence is TGTGCCAGCAGCTTTTGGTCTTTAGGGGGGACCCCCTACAATGAGCAGTTCTTC. Translated, it gives CASSFWSLGGTPYNEQFF.

J is TRBJ1-1 and V is TRBV5-1; D perhaps matches TRBD1 (6 bases). The V gene lost 2 bases and the J gene lost 6 bases, with 17 bases spanning the gap. This CDR3 is built from 15 residues. Per germline, CDR1 SGHRS and CDR2 YFSETQ. This CDR3 reads CASSFGTGLSPEAFF. For the CDR3, the DNA is TGCGCCAGCAGCTTCGGTACAGGGTTAAGCCCTGAAGCTTTCTTT.

The table lists this clonotype with a few counts. This chain joins TRBV6-1 and TRBJ1-5; 12 bases line up with TRBD1. Germline V gives CDR1 MNHNS, CDR2 SASEGT. CDR3 length: 17 residues. The junction had 8 bases not matched to a gene; V was cut back by 2 bases and J by 6 bases. CDR3 loop: CASSENLGQGARQPQHF. CDR3 nucleotides: TGTGCCAGCAGTGAAAACTTGGGACAGGGGGCACGTCAGCCCCAGCATTTT.

The V call is TRBV20-1, the J call TRBJ1-1; no firm D call. CDR1 is DFQATT, CDR2 SNEGSKA, per germline (reference sequence). The CDR3 loop spans 12 amino acids. V lost 4 bases and J lost 5, with 11 bases in between. CDR3: CSAKGSGTEAFF. CDR3 nucleotides: TGCAGTGCTAAAGGGTCGGGAACTGAAGCTTTCTTT.

This clonotype was recorded many times. The J gene is TRBJ2-7, the V gene TRBV7-6; TRBD2 might be the D (5 bases). Germline V gene sequence: CDR1 SGHVS, CDR2 FNYEAQ. The V end was cut by 5 bases, the J end by 4 bases, with 12 bases between. The CDR3 runs 13 residues. The CDR3 bases are TGTGCCAGCAGCCCCGGGGAGTTATACGAGCAGTACTTC. Protein: CASSPGELYEQYF.

V gene TRBV2 combines with J gene TRBJ2-1; no clear D. From germline, CDR1 is SNHLY and CDR2 FYNNEI. The V gene lost 0 bases and the J gene lost 6 bases, with 3 bases spanning the gap. This CDR3 contains 12 residues. The CDR3 DNA reads TGTGCCAGCAGTGAAGCCAGCAATGAGCAGTTCTTC. Protein: CASSEASNEQFF.

This clonotype showed up just a few times. The gene calls are TRBV12-3 or TRBV12-4 and TRBJ2-7; TRBD1 matches 7 bases. The V gene end was trimmed by 5 bases and the J gene end by 3 bases; junction bases not matched to a gene: 7. CDR3 size: 14 residues. CDR3 bases: TGTGCCAGCAGTACCGCGACAGGGTTCTACGAGCAGTACTTC. Its protein is CASSTATGFYEQYF.

V and J are TRBV7-9 and TRBJ2-1; 16 nucleotides match TRBD2. Per germline, CDR1 SEHNR and CDR2 FQNEAQ (reference sequence). Trimming took 5 bases from V and 8 from J; bases not matched to a gene: 6. The CDR3 extends over 16 amino acids. DNA of the CDR3: TGTGCCAGCAGCGTAGGGACTAGCGGGGGGGAGGATGAGCAGTTCTTC. Amino acids: CASSVGTSGGEDEQFF.

There are many counts of this clonotype. The chain is built from TRBV7-2 and TRBJ1-4; no definite D call. Trimming took off 5 bases at V and 7 bases at J, with 11 bases between the two ends. This CDR3 contains 13 residues. Germline CDR1 reads SGHTA; CDR2 reads FQGNSA. CDR3 coding DNA: TGTGCCAGCAGCGTGTCGCAGCCTGAAAAACTGTTTTTT. It translates to CASSVSQPEKLFF.

This chain connects TRBV5-4 to TRBJ2-1; 8 positions match TRBD2. After removal of 0 bases from V and 0 bases from J, the junction contained 5 bases not matched to a gene. Germline lookup yields CDR1 SGHNT and CDR2 YYREEE (reference sequence). This CDR3 is built from 17 residues. Here the CDR3 reads CASSLGSGDYSYNEQFF. The CDR3 bases are TGTGCCAGCAGCTTGGGTAGCGGGGACTACTCCTACAATGAGCAGTTCTTC.

The V call is TRBV9, the J call TRBJ2-6; D assignment may be TRBD1 or TRBD2 (5 bases each). Germline-derived CDR1 and CDR2 are SGDLS and YYNGEE. Trimming removed 4 bases at V and 0 bases at J, with 11 bases between. The CDR3 length is 16 residues. In DNA, the CDR3 is TGTGCCAGCAGCCCGCCAGGGAGCTCTGGGGCCAACGTCCTGACTTTC. Translation: CASSPPGSSGANVLTF.

With respect to this clonotype: A read error may explain this, as a much larger clone is one base away. The CDR3 DNA follows: TGTGCCAGCAGCCGAGGGACCATAAAAGAGACCCAGTACTTC. Amino acid sequence: CASSRGTIKETQYF. J is TRBJ2-5 and V is TRBV11-2; D could derive from TRBD1 or TRBD2 (5 bases each). V dropped 5 bases and J dropped 3 bases, with 13 bases sitting between them. CDR1 is SGHAT and CDR2 is FQNNGV in the germline V gene. CDR3 length equals 14 residues.

V and J are TRBV19 and TRBJ1-5; 8 nucleotides align to TRBD1. V was clipped by 7 bases and J by 5 bases; unmatched bases: 22. The CDR3 consists of 19 residues. The V gene's germline CDR1 is LNHDA and CDR2 SQIVND (reference sequence). CDR3 sequence (DNA): TGTGCCAGTACCCAAAGAAGCCCCTCGACAGGGGTTACTTATCAGCCCCAGCATTTT. Its translation is CASTQRSPSTGVTYQPQHF.

This clonotype was picked up many times. This chain connects TRBV7-9 to TRBJ1-1; D remains ambiguous. The CDR3 is 13 amino acids. V lost 1 base and J lost 5, with 8 bases in between. CDR1 is SEHNR, CDR2 FQNEAQ, per germline (reference sequence). DNA for the CDR3: TGTGCCAGCAGCTTAGGGGGTATAACTGAAGCTTTCTTT. The encoded protein is CASSLGGITEAFF.

The V call is TRBV11-1, the J call TRBJ2-5; D perhaps matches TRBD1 (5 bases). V lost 2 bases to trimming and J lost 2 bases, with 12 bases between them. Looked up from germline, CDR1 is SGHAT and CDR2 is FQDESV (reference sequence). The CDR3 is 15 amino acids. The DNA of the CDR3 is TGTGCCAGCAGCTTAACCTTCACAGGACAAGAGACCCAGTACTTC. Translated: CASSLTFTGQETQYF.

The chain couples TRBV7-9 to TRBJ2-3; a possible D gene is TRBD2 (6 bases). The length of the CDR3 is 19 residues. The germline V gene encodes CDR1 SEHNR and CDR2 FQNEAQ (reference sequence). V lost 4 bases and J 0 bases, leaving 23 bases between the germline ends. The CDR3 bases are TGTGCCAGCAGCTACCTGACTAGTGAGCGGTGGGCTAGCACAGATACGCAGTATTTT. Its protein is CASSYLTSERWASTDTQYF.

This clonotype was observed many times. This sequence joins TRBV7-3 and TRBJ2-3; no definite D call. The CDR3 contains 16 residues. Germline V gives CDR1 SGHTA, CDR2 FQGTGA. Trimming took off 0 bases at V and 2 bases at J, with 12 bases between the two ends. In DNA, the CDR3 is TGTGCCAGCAGCTTAACGTCGGGCCCACCCACAGATACGCAGTATTTT. Protein product: CASSLTSGPPTDTQYF.

The CDR3 region has the DNA TGTGCCAGCAGCACCCGGGACAGAACACCCCTCCACTTT. Its translation: CASSTRDRTPLHF. This rearrangement joins TRBV7-9 to TRBJ1-6, with TRBD1 matching over 7 bases. CDR1 is SEHNR, CDR2 FQNEAQ, per germline (reference sequence). The CDR3 totals 13 residues. V lost 5 bases, J lost 11 bases, and 6 bases stayed unmatched.

This chain uses TRBV7-2 with TRBJ1-2, with a possible D match to TRBD1 (6 bases). Trimming took off 2 bases at V and 7 bases at J, with 8 bases between the two ends. Germline CDR1 and CDR2: SGHTA and FQGNSA. The CDR3 has 12 amino acids. The CDR3 region is CASSLRGSGYTF. The CDR3 DNA sequence: TGTGCCAGCAGCTTAAGGGGGTCTGGCTACACCTTC.

This clonotype is a singleton in its sample. A read error may account for a junction end that differs from germline. The V gene is TRBV7-8, the J gene TRBJ2-5, with 10 nucleotides matching TRBD2. CDR1 and CDR2 (germline): SGHVS, FQNEAQ. This CDR3 comprises 15 residues. CDR3 protein: CASSVQRGGREPKYF. CDR3 DNA sequence: TGTGCCAGCAGCGTACAGCGGGGGGGGAGAGAGCCCAAGTATTTC.

Points on this clonotype: A read error may account for a junction end that differs from germline. The gene calls are TRBV7-2 and TRBJ1-5, with D maybe TRBD1 (6 bases). The CDR3 is 16 amino acids. Per the germline V gene, CDR1 is SGHTA and CDR2 is FQGNSA. The chain's CDR3 is CASSSKGGLSNQPQPF. The CDR3 DNA sequence: TGTGCCAGCAGCTCTAAGGGGGGTCTTAGCAATCAGCCCCAGCCTTTT. Full variable domain (rest looked up from reference TRBV7-2 and TRBJ1-5): GAGVSQSPSNKVTEKGKDVELRCDPISGHTALYWYRQSLGQGLEFLIYFQGNSAPDKSGLPSDRFSAERTGGSVSTLTIQRTQQEDSAVYLCASSSKGGLSNQPQPFGDGTRLSIL.

Only a few counts were recorded for this clonotype. The chain is built from TRBV10-2 and TRBJ1-5; D is unresolved. Per the germline V gene, CDR1 is WSHSY and CDR2 is SAAADI. This CDR3 is built from 13 residues. V was shortened by 4 bases and J by 6 bases, with 10 bases between the two germline ends. CDR3 DNA sequence: TGCGCCAGCAGTGGTGAGGGAGTTCAGCCCCAGCATTTT. Translated: CASSGEGVQPQHF.